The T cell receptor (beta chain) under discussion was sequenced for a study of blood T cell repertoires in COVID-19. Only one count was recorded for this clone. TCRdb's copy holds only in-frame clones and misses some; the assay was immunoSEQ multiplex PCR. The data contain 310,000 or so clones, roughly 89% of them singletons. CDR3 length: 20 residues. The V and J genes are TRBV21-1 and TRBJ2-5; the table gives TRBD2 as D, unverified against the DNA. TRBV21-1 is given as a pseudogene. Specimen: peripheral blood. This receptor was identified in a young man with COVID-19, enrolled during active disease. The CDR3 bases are TGTGCCAGCAGCAAAGGGTTACCGGGTTTGGCGGGAGGGTACCAAGAGACCCAGTACTTC. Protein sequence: CASSKGLPGLAGGYQETQYF.